This entry lists 6 T cell receptor beta chains sequenced from one sample in a study of OX40 agonist ivuxolimab in advanced cancers. Data came from immunoSEQ multiplex PCR; TCRdb stores just in-frame clones and leaves some out. This sample yields about 50,000 clones, of which around 80% are seen a single time; 3% to 5% belongs to the top ten. The sample in question was CD4+ or CD8+ T cells sorted from blood, obtained in a trial of the OX40 agonist ivuxolimab. All receptors derive from an adult with an advanced solid tumor such as melanoma, head and neck, liver or kidney cancer.

The CDR3 spells CASSLVRQVAPRYGYTF. The CDR3 bases are TGTGCCAGCAGCTTAGTCAGGCAGGTGGCCCCTCGCTATGGCTACACCTTC. The chain uses TRBV7-8 and TRBJ1-2; no firm D call. Trimming removed 1 base from V and 4 bases from J, with 19 bases in between. The CDR3 is 17 amino acids. Germline V gene lookup returns CDR1 SGHVS and CDR2 FQNEAQ.

This clone was detected a few times. V and J are TRBV19 and TRBJ1-2; maybe TRBD1 (6 bases). V dropped 2 bases and J dropped 4 bases, with 11 bases sitting between them. Per the germline V gene, CDR1 is LNHDA and CDR2 is SQIVND (reference sequence). CDR3 length: 14 amino acids. The CDR3 is CASSIQTGPYGYTF. The DNA for the CDR3 is TGTGCCAGTAGTATACAGACAGGACCCTATGGCTACACCTTC.

This clone has a handful of counts. This chain joins TRBV7-3 and TRBJ2-1, with 13 bases lining up with TRBD2. CDR1 and CDR2 from the germline V gene are SGHTA and FQGTGA. This CDR3 comprises 15 residues. Trimming removed 5 bases from V and 3 bases from J; junction bases left unmatched: 1. CDR3 nucleotides: TGTGCCAGCAGCCGACTAGCGGGAGGCTACAATGAGCAGTTCTTC. It codes for CASSRLAGGYNEQFF.

The rearrangement links TRBV9 to TRBJ2-3; tentatively, D is TRBD1 or TRBD2 (6 bases each). The ends were cut back, 4 bases at V and 6 bases at J, with 18 bases in the middle. The germline gives CDR1 SGDLS, CDR2 YYNGEE. The CDR3 runs 15 residues. CDR3 sequence (DNA): TGTGCCAGCAGCCCGGTCGGGGGCCCCGGGGATACGCAGTATTTT. This translates into CASSPVGGPGDTQYF. Together with reference TRBV9 and TRBJ2-3, the CDR3 gives the full variable domain: DSGVTQTPKHLITATGQRVTLRCSPRSGDLSVYWYQQSLDQGLQFLIQYYNGEERAKGNILERFSAQQFPDLHSELNLSSLELGDSALYFCASSPVGGPGDTQYFGPGTRLTVL.

The chain carries TRBV9 and TRBJ1-1; no definite D call. The germline V gene has CDR1 SGDLS and CDR2 YYNGEE. The CDR3 covers 13 residues. With 0 bases removed from V and 5 bases from J, the gap between germline ends came to 8 bases. The CDR3 sequence is CASSVGARTEAFF. DNA of the CDR3: TGTGCCAGCAGCGTAGGGGCGAGGACTGAAGCTTTCTTT. Looking up the rest from reference TRBV9 and TRBJ1-1 gives the full variable domain: DSGVTQTPKHLITATGQRVTLRCSPRSGDLSVYWYQQSLDQGLQFLIQYYNGEERAKGNILERFSAQQFPDLHSELNLSSLELGDSALYFCASSVGARTEAFFGQGTRLTVV.

The gene calls are TRBV5-3 and TRBJ2-2; TRBD2 agrees at 8 bases. TRBV5-3 is an ORF, with its function uncertain. CDR3 size: 17 residues. Trimming removed 4 bases from V and 0 bases from J; junction bases left unmatched: 8. CDR3 coding DNA: TGTGCCAGAAGCCATTATCCGGGACTAGCGAACACCGGGGAGCTGTTTTTT. Its translation is CARSHYPGLANTGELFF.